This paragraph covers one T cell receptor (beta chain) sequence. Its specificity is not known. This sample is drawn from a study of OX40 agonist ivuxolimab in advanced cancers. Whole-study results and caveats: Some nonresponders also had low normalized T-cell clonal expansion.

Excluded were patients having autoimmune disease history or systemic immunosuppression. The CDR3 is made up of 14 amino acids. Per the germline V gene, CDR1 is SNHLY and CDR2 is FYNNEI. V was pared by 2 bases and J by 0 bases, with 6 bases between. Assay: immunoSEQ multiplex PCR; the TCRdb copy retains only in-frame clones and omits some. The data show approximately 84,000 clones, with approximately 83% seen just once and just under 2% held by the top ten. The sequence was collected from an adult with an advanced solid tumor such as melanoma, head and neck, liver or kidney cancer. The chain uses TRBV2 and TRBJ2-3; D call uncertain. The material sequenced was CD4+ or CD8+ T cells sorted from blood, taken in a trial of the OX40 agonist ivuxolimab. The CDR3: CASSERISTDTQYF. The CDR3 nucleotides read TGTGCCAGCAGTGAAAGGATTAGCACAGATACGCAGTATTTT.